There are a few counts of the clone carrying this T cell receptor (beta chain). Antigen unknown. The CDR3 contains 14 residues. The V segment lost 7 bases and the J segment 5 bases; nucleotides outside the gene matches: 9. Per germline, CDR1 ENHRY and CDR2 SYGVKD. This entry comes from a study of blood T cells in healthy people across ages. Whole-study results and caveats: Both naive CD4+ cell counts and diversity were greater in long-lived donors than in aged donors.

Combining a sample-barcoded 5' primer with a J-beta primer mix, a second PCR ran for roughly 7 to 11 cycles. Via MiXCR, TCRdb re-called the 5' RACE reads, giving one row per CDR3 protein. There are 1.5 million to 2 million distinct CDR3 sequences in the sample; approximately 39% occur only once, and 23% lies in the top ten. Each individual donor underwent a draw of ten milliliters of peripheral blood. The chain links TRBV10-3 to TRBJ2-3; 7 bases are shared with TRBD1. This receptor was identified in a human donor in good health. Material for sequencing was blood. DNA of the CDR3: TGTGCCATCACACCCGGGACAGAGCTAGATACGCAGTATTTT. This encodes CAITPGTELDTQYF.